The rows below give T cell receptor beta chains drawn from one sample of a study of radiation and T cells in renal cell carcinoma. Here immunoSEQ multiplex PCR was the method, and the copy in TCRdb shows in-frame clones only, minus some. Found here are about 22,000 clones, 40% to 55% of them singletons; the top ten hold under 20%. Material: tumor tissue, obtained from a patient whose treatment included radiotherapy and nephrectomy. These receptors all stem from a woman between 45 and 60 years old with renal cell carcinoma. Both conserved end residues are part of each CDR3. Fields, in order: J gene, V gene, clone size, CDR3 length, D gene, CDR3 DNA, CDR3 protein. D genes are given only for firm matches. Only some rows state a clone size, as once, few, many or a class for expanded clones.

TRBJ1-4 | TRBV19 | NA | 13 | NA | TGTGCCAGTAGTTCCCTAGGGGGAGTAAAACTGTTTTTT | CASSSLGGVKLFF
TRBJ2-7 | TRBV5-1 | NA | 15 | NA | TGCGCCAGCAGCTCTTCGAGCGGAAAAGCCTACGAGCAGTACTTC | CASSSSSGKAYEQYF
TRBJ1-2 | TRBV6-5 | NA | 13 | NA | TGTGCCAGCAGCGCGTCAGGGAACTATGGCTACACCTTC | CASSASGNYGYTF
TRBJ1-6 | TRBV9 | few | 17 | NA | TGTGCCAGCAGCGCCTCATACAGTGAAGTCATCGGTTCACCCCTCCACTTT | CASSASYSEVIGSPLHF
TRBJ1-2 | TRBV4-3 | NA | 14 | NA | TGCGCCAGCAGCCAAGCCGGACAGACCTATGGCTACACCTTC | CASSQAGQTYGYTF
TRBJ1-5 | TRBV7-9 | NA | 15 | TRBD1 | TGTGCCAGCAGCCAGGGGGGGGCAGCGGTAATGCCCCAGCATTTT | CASSQGGAAVMPQHF
TRBJ2-7 | TRBV2 | NA | 14 | NA | TGTGCCAGCAGTTTGACTGGAAGCTCCTACGAGCAGTACTTC | CASSLTGSSYEQYF
TRBJ1-6 | TRBV5-1 | few | 17 | TRBD1 | TGCGCCAGCAGCTTGGGAGATAGGGGGCAAAGGAATTCACCCCTCCACTTT | CASSLGDRGQRNSPLHF
TRBJ1-6 | TRBV10-2 | NA | 15 | NA | TGCGCCAGCAGTGAGCTAGGGCAGGGGTATTCACCCCTCCACTTT | CASSELGQGYSPLHF
TRBJ1-4 | TRBV9 | few | 14 | NA | TGTGCCAGCAGCGTAGGGGGGTTAAGTGAAAAACTGTTTTTT | CASSVGGLSEKLFF
TRBJ1-1 | TRBV5-5 | medium-sized | 19 | TRBD1 | TGTGCCAGCAGCTTGGCTGGGTTTGACAGGGGGCGCGAAAGGACTGAAGCTTTCTTT | CASSLAGFDRGRERTEAFF
TRBJ1-6 | TRBV4-3 | NA | 15 | NA | TGCGCCAGCAGCCAAGATAGGCCGGCTGGGGCACCCCTCCACTTT | CASSQDRPAGAPLHF
TRBJ2-5 | TRBV30 | NA | 13 | NA | TGTGCCTGGAGTCTTGAGGGTTCGCAGGCCCAGTACTTC | CAWSLEGSQAQYF
TRBJ2-7 | TRBV5-1 | NA | 13 | NA | TGCGCCAGCAGCTTGGGAGGTCGCGGCGAGCAGTACTTC | CASSLGGRGEQYF
TRBJ2-7 | TRBV2 | few | 13 | TRBD2 | TGTGCCAGCAGTTCCGGGGGGGCAAGGGAGCAGTACTTC | CASSSGGAREQYF
TRBJ1-3 | TRBV19 | few | 11 | NA | TGTGCCATAAAATCTGGAAACACCATATATTTT | CAIKSGNTIYF
TRBJ1-1 | TRBV6-6 | NA | 13 | NA | TGTGCCAGCAGTGTGGGGTTCGGTACTGAAGCTTTCTTT | CASSVGFGTEAFF
TRBJ2-2 | TRBV7-9 | few | 14 | NA | TGTGCCAGCAGCTTAGTGCGAAACACCGGGGAGCTGTTTTTT | CASSLVRNTGELFF
TRBJ1-4 | TRBV6-6 | NA | 13 | NA | TGTGCCAGCAGTTACTCCAGCAATGAAAAACTGTTTTTT | CASSYSSNEKLFF
TRBJ1-1 | TRBV6-1 | many | 15 | NA | TGTGCCAGCAAAGACCACCGAGAGACCTACACTGAAGCTTTCTTT | CASKDHRETYTEAFF
TRBJ1-1 | TRBV19 | NA | 13 | NA | TGTGCCAGTTCGGCTTGGGTGAACACTGAAGCTTTCTTT | CASSAWVNTEAFF
TRBJ1-1 | TRBV30 | NA | 16 | NA | TGTGCCTGGAGTGCCAGACACCTGTCCATGAACACTGAAGCTTTCTTT | CAWSARHLSMNTEAFF
TRBJ2-1 | TRBV7-9 | NA | 18 | TRBD2 | TGTGCCAGCAGCTCCTCTAGCGGGGGGGCATCGGTTTACAATGAGCAGTTCTTC | CASSSSSGGASVYNEQFF
TRBJ2-1 | TRBV4-3 | few | 15 | TRBD2 | TGCGCCAGCAGCCGGGGACTAGCGGCTTCCAATGAGCAGTTCTTC | CASSRGLAASNEQFF
TRBJ1-4 | TRBV4-1 | NA | 14 | NA | TGCGCCAGCAGCCAAGGGGTGATTAGTGAAAAACTGTTTTTT | CASSQGVISEKLFF
TRBJ2-5 | TRBV5-1 | NA | 14 | NA | TGCGCCAGCGGGGTTTCAGGGAGGCAAGAGACCCAGTACTTC | CASGVSGRQETQYF
TRBJ1-1 | TRBV7-9 | few | 14 | NA | TGTGCCAGCAGCTTAAGGGCACGGAACACTGAAGCTTTCTTT | CASSLRARNTEAFF
TRBJ2-6 | TRBV5-1 | many | 18 | TRBD1 | TGCGCCAGCAGCCAACGGACAGGGAAGAGCTCTGGGGCCAACGTCCTGACTTTC | CASSQRTGKSSGANVLTF
TRBJ2-5 | TRBV5-4 | NA | 14 | NA | TGTGCCAGCAGCTCGGCCACCACGGAAGAGACCCAGTACTTC | CASSSATTEETQYF
TRBJ1-2 | TRBV29-1 | NA | 11 | NA | TGCAGCGTTAAGGGGGACTATGGCTACACCTTC | CSVKGDYGYTF
TRBJ2-2 | TRBV6-6 | NA | 16 | TRBD1 | TGTGCCAGCAGTTACCCCGGGACAGGGGAAACCGGGGAGCTGTTTTTT | CASSYPGTGETGELFF
TRBJ1-2 | TRBV6-9 | NA | 16 | NA | TGTGCCAGCAGTTATCCCGGACTGGAAGGGTATGATGGCTACACCTTC | CASSYPGLEGYDGYTF
TRBJ1-1 | TRBV5-5 | NA | 17 | NA | TGTGCCAGCAGCTTGGCGTTTCTGTACGGGAGTTCTCCTGAAGCTTTCTTT | CASSLAFLYGSSPEAFF
TRBJ1-2 | TRBV6-5 | NA | 14 | NA | TGTGCCAGCAGTTACAAAGGACAGACCTATGGCTACACCTTC | CASSYKGQTYGYTF
TRBJ1-1 | TRBV2 | many | 13 | TRBD1 | TGTGCCAGCAGTTCACAGGGGTCCGGGAGAGCTTTCTTT | CASSSQGSGRAFF
TRBJ1-2 | TRBV13 | NA | 15 | TRBD1 | TGTGCCAGCAGCTTAAGAGGGGGACAGTACTATGGCTACACCTTC | CASSLRGGQYYGYTF
TRBJ1-1 | TRBV6-4 | NA | 14 | NA | TGTGCCAGCAGTGTCCGGCCCGCGGGGACTGAAGCTTTCTTT | CASSVRPAGTEAFF
TRBJ1-2 | TRBV7-9 | few | 19 | NA | TGTGCCAGCAGCTTAAGGTACTCCCCGGAGGCCTCCGCGGACTATGGCTACACCTTC | CASSLRYSPEASADYGYTF
TRBJ2-5 | TRBV7-2 | NA | 16 | TRBD2 | TGTGCCAGCAGCAAGGGACTAGCGGGGGGGCGGGAGACCCAGTACTTC | CASSKGLAGGRETQYF
TRBJ2-7 | TRBV13 | NA | 15 | NA | TGTGCCAGCAGTCCTTTGGGGGTCCACACCTACGAGCAGTACTTC | CASSPLGVHTYEQYF
TRBJ2-2 | TRBV9 | few | 14 | NA | TGTGCCAGCAGCGCGCCTTCCGGCGCCGGGGAGCTGTTTTTT | CASSAPSGAGELFF
TRBJ1-1 | TRBV5-3 | many | 15 | TRBD1 | TGTGCCAGAAGCTTGGGACAGGGAATGAACACTGAAGCTTTCTTT | CARSLGQGMNTEAFF
TRBJ2-6 | TRBV2 | NA | 17 | TRBD1 | TGTGCCAGCACCATGACAGGGGGAAGCTCTGGGGCCAACGTCCTGACTTTC | CASTMTGGSSGANVLTF
TRBJ1-2 | TRBV14 | NA | 14 | TRBD1 | TGTGCCAGCAGCCCCCACGAGGGGACAGGGTTCTACACCTTC | CASSPHEGTGFYTF
TRBJ1-2 | TRBV4-3 | once | 15 | NA | TGCGCCAGCAGCCCGGACTCCGTCACCCGATATGGCTACACCTTC | CASSPDSVTRYGYTF
TRBJ1-2 | TRBV2 | NA | 16 | NA | TGTGCCAGCAGTGAAGCGCCCGGCCTTAAGGCGGGGGGCTACACCTTC | CASSEAPGLKAGGYTF
TRBJ2-5 | TRBV7-8 | NA | 15 | NA | TGTGCCAGCAGCTTAAACTACAACGCCCAAGAGACCCAGTACTTC | CASSLNYNAQETQYF
TRBJ1-3 | TRBV5-5 | NA | 16 | NA | TGTGCCAGCAGCTTGGCGGGTAGCAGCTCTGGAAACACCATATATTTT | CASSLAGSSSGNTIYF
TRBJ1-4 | TRBV29-1 | NA | 15 | TRBD1 | TGCAGCGTTGAAGATGGGAGGACAGGAAGGGGGGGACTGTTTTTT | CSVEDGRTGRGGLFF
TRBJ2-1 | TRBV7-7 | medium-sized | 16 | TRBD2 | TGTGCTAGCAGCAAAACTAGCGTATCTTCCTACAATGAGCAGTTCTTC | CASSKTSVSSYNEQFF
TRBJ1-6 | TRBV9 | NA | 14 | NA | TGTGCCAGGCCTGGACATCCCTATAATTCACCCCTCCACTTT | CARPGHPYNSPLHF
TRBJ1-1 | TRBV27 | NA | 15 | TRBD1 | TGTGCCAGCAGAGACCGGGACAGGGTTAACACTGAAGCTTTCTTT | CASRDRDRVNTEAFF
TRBJ2-7 | TRBV7-2 | NA | 16 | NA | TGTGCCAGCAGGAAATATGGACGGGGCCCGTCAGGCGAGCAGTACTTC | CASRKYGRGPSGEQYF
TRBJ1-6 | TRBV27 | NA | 15 | TRBD1 | TGTGCCAGCAGTTTAAGGGGACAGGAGGCTCCACCCCTCCACTTT | CASSLRGQEAPPLHF
TRBJ1-4 | TRBV19 | NA | 14 | NA | TGTGCCACCCAAGGATTTGCAACTAATGAAAAACTGTTTTTT | CATQGFATNEKLFF
TRBJ2-3 | TRBV4-3 | NA | 17 | NA | TGCGCCAGCAGCCAAGGTGCCGGCAGGGGGGCCGGGGATACGCAGTATTTT | CASSQGAGRGAGDTQYF
TRBJ1-3 | TRBV5-1 | NA | 14 | NA | TGCGCCAGCAGTTTTGAGAGCTCTGGAAACACCATATATTTT | CASSFESSGNTIYF
TRBJ1-5 | TRBV6-1 | NA | 13 | NA | TGTGCCAGCTGGGGGGAGGGGAATCAGCCCCAGCATTTT | CASWGEGNQPQHF
TRBJ2-7 | TRBV5-4 | once | 15 | TRBD2 | TGTGCCAGCAGCTTGAGGGCGGGGGACCGCCGGGAGCAGTACTTC | CASSLRAGDRREQYF